This is a list of T cell receptor beta chains from one sample in a study of beta chain features in type 1 diabetes. This table comes from immunoSEQ multiplex PCR, and its TCRdb copy is limited to in-frame clones, with some not included. The sample yields around 300,000 clones, about 8% seen once. Material: central memory CD4+ T cells from blood. The receptors here all came from a woman under 30 in good health. Both conserved end residues are part of each CDR3. D genes are given only for firm matches. Some rows have no size entry. The others give once, few or many, or a class for an expanded clone.

j_call,clone_size,v_call,d_call,cdr3_aa,cdr3_nt
TRBJ1-2,many,TRBV4-3,NA,CASSQDVLSDSRGHGYTF,TGCGCCAGCAGCCAAGATGTTTTAAGCGACTCCCGGGGGCATGGCTACACCTTC
TRBJ2-1,few,TRBV11-2,TRBD2,CASSLTSTYNEQFF,TGTGCCAGCAGCTTGACTAGCACTTACAATGAGCAGTTCTTC
TRBJ1-1,NA,TRBV7-9,NA,CASSLAPGDEAFF,TGTGCCAGCAGCTTAGCCCCAGGGGATGAAGCTTTCTTT
TRBJ2-5,many,TRBV28,NA,CASSEITQETQYF,TGTGCCAGCTCCGAGATAACTCAGGAGACCCAGTACTTC
TRBJ2-5,NA,TRBV7-2,NA,CASSQAGSQETQYF,TGTGCCAGCAGCCAGGCGGGCTCCCAAGAGACCCAGTACTTC
TRBJ2-2,NA,TRBV10-3,NA,CAISESGAPGTGELFF,TGTGCCATCAGTGAGTCAGGGGCGCCTGGCACCGGGGAGCTGTTTTTT
TRBJ2-5,NA,TRBV4-3,NA,CASSLQGRETQYF,TGCGCCAGCAGCTTACAGGGCCGGGAGACCCAGTACTTC
TRBJ1-5,few,TRBV30,NA,CAWSKQGAGNQPQHF,TGTGCCTGGAGTAAACAGGGAGCGGGCAATCAGCCCCAGCATTTT
TRBJ2-1,NA,TRBV6-1,NA,CASSESLSPNINEQFF,TGTGCCAGCAGTGAATCTCTCAGCCCAAATATCAATGAGCAGTTCTTC
TRBJ2-5,NA,TRBV20-1,NA,CSARVVETQYF,TGCAGTGCTAGAGTTGTAGAGACCCAGTACTTC
TRBJ1-5,few,TRBV30,NA,CAWRAARGTRNQPQHF,TGTGCCTGGAGGGCCGCGCGGGGGACCCGCAATCAGCCCCAGCATTTT
TRBJ1-1,NA,TRBV4-1,TRBD1,CASTDRDDRVNTEAFF,TGCGCCAGCACCGACAGGGATGATAGAGTAAACACTGAAGCTTTCTTT
TRBJ1-5,few,TRBV5-8,NA,CASSLGQGISNQPQHF,TGTGCCAGCAGCTTGGGGCAGGGGATTAGCAATCAGCCCCAGCATTTT